This TCR beta chain was captured by sequencing in a study of CD8 T cells in ankylosing spondylitis. Notes on the study in general: Reports say disease-linked clones showed up significantly more in matched ankylosing spondylitis synovial fluid. Ankylosing spondylitis blood appeared to carry a characteristic TCR beta motif of roughly 8 highly homologous variants.

Remarks on this clonotype: As yet, its antigen is unknown.

Germline V CDR1 and CDR2: SGHNT, YENEEA. This CDR3 has 16 amino acids. V was trimmed by 6 bases and J by 3 bases, leaving 21 bases between them. MiXCR, run by TCRdb on the 5' RACE reads, gives a single entry per CDR3 protein. The table has about 130,000 distinct CDR3 sequences, over 10% seen once. The TCR sequence derives from a female donor with ankylosing spondylitis or in good health (not recorded which). The chain combines TRBV11-3 with TRBJ2-7; D assignment may be TRBD1 or TRBD2 (6 bases each). The sample consisted of blood, either unsorted or a sorted T cell fraction (not recorded which). CDR3: CASSSHHSGGLYEQYF. The CDR3 coding sequence is TGTGCCAGCAGTTCACATCATTCTGGGGGGCTCTACGAGCAGTACTTC.